A single sample gave rise to the 24 T cell receptor beta chains below, sequenced in a study of response to subunit inactivated influenza vaccine. TCRdb processed the RT-PCR reads anew with MiXCR; each CDR3 protein has one entry. The sample holds under 800,000 distinct CDR3 sequences, 14% seen once. The sample consisted of PBMCs from blood, taken 14 days before vaccination. The origin of the receptors is a man aged 50-60 years who received an inactivated influenza vaccine.

The chain recombines TRBV29-1 with TRBJ1-5, with TRBD1 identical over 10 bases. The CDR3 loop spans 14 amino acids. With V trimmed by 5 bases and J by 5 bases, 6 bases remained unmatched. CDR1 is SQVTM and CDR2 is ANQGSEA in the germline V gene. CDR3 sequence reads: CSVRTGGVDQPQHF. CDR3 nucleotides: TGCAGCGTTCGGACAGGGGGTGTCGATCAGCCCCAGCATTTT.

The chain joins TRBV7-9 to TRBJ1-3; D possibly corresponds to TRBD1 (5 bases). CDR1 SEHNR and CDR2 FQNEAQ come from the germline V gene (reference sequence). This CDR3 contains 14 residues. CDR3 loop: CALPRGPSGNTIYF. DNA for the CDR3: TGTGCGCTCCCTCGGGGACCTTCTGGAAACACCATATATTTT. Looking up the rest from reference TRBV7-9 and TRBJ1-3 gives the full variable domain: DTGVSQNPRHKITKRGQNVTFRCDPISEHNRLYWYRQTLGQGPEFLTYFQNEAQLEKSRLLSDRFSAERPKGSFSTLEIQRTEQGDSAMYLCALPRGPSGNTIYFGEGSWLTVV.

The chain couples TRBV9 to TRBJ2-3, with 7 bases that match TRBD2. The CDR3 runs 16 residues. Germline values: CDR1 SGDLS, CDR2 YYNGEE. The trim removed 2 bases at V and 2 bases at J, leaving 8 bases unmatched. The CDR3 reads CASSVETSRFTDTQYF. The DNA for the CDR3 is TGTGCCAGCAGCGTCGAGACTAGCAGATTCACAGATACGCAGTATTTT.

This clonotype has just a few counts. The V and J genes are TRBV12-3 or TRBV12-4 and TRBJ1-2; tentative D call: TRBD1 (6 bases). V was cut by 5 bases and J by 8 bases, with 15 bases left in between. CDR3 length: 13 amino acids. CDR3 DNA sequence: TGTGCCAGCAGTGAACAGGGTCCTGGGGGCTACACCTTC. Translated, it gives CASSEQGPGGYTF.

There are a few counts of this clonotype. This chain connects TRBV10-3 to TRBJ2-2; D is uncertain. Germline values: CDR1 ENHRY, CDR2 SYGVKD. The CDR3 spans 16 residues. V lost 0 bases and J 6 bases, leaving 14 bases between the germline ends. CDR3 sequence (DNA): TGTGCCATCAGTGAGTCCAAGGGCACGAAGGCCGGGGAGCTGTTTTTT. Protein: CAISESKGTKAGELFF.

Concerning this clonotype: Germline is not matched at one junction end, which may reflect a read error. The chain joins TRBV5-5 to TRBJ2-1; the D is unclear. This CDR3 comprises 15 residues. Per germline, CDR1 SGHKS and CDR2 YYEKEE (reference sequence). CDR3 in amino acids: CAISAGRNSYNEQFF. The DNA for the CDR3 is TGTGCCATCAGCGCCGGACGGAACTCCTACAATGAGCAGTTCTTC.

This clonotype was recorded many times. This chain uses TRBV5-4 with TRBJ2-2; no clear D. With 3 bases removed from V and 4 bases from J, the gap between germline ends came to 7 bases. The length of the CDR3 is 13 residues. Germline V gene data show CDR1 as SGHNT and CDR2 as YYREEE (reference sequence). The CDR3 spells CASSSLVTGELFF. Written as DNA, the CDR3 is TGTGCCAGCAGCTCTTTAGTCACCGGGGAGCTGTTTTTT.

V and J are TRBV5-1 and TRBJ2-1, with 8 bases identical to TRBD1. CDR3 length: 14 residues. The junction had 5 bases not matched to a gene; V was cut back by 0 bases and J by 9 bases. Looked up from germline, CDR1 is SGHRS and CDR2 is YFSETQ. The CDR3 here is CASSLVQGAGEQFF. The CDR3 DNA reads as TGCGCCAGCAGCTTGGTTCAGGGGGCTGGTGAGCAGTTCTTC.

This rearrangement joins TRBV19 to TRBJ2-1, with D possibly matching TRBD2 (6 bases). This CDR3 contains 16 residues. CDR1 and CDR2 (germline): LNHDA, SQIVND (reference sequence). V lost 1 base to trimming and J lost 6 bases, with 16 bases between them. CDR3 residues: CASSIGRGIGGNEQFF. The CDR3, as DNA: TGTGCCAGTAGTATAGGTCGAGGGATCGGGGGCAATGAGCAGTTCTTC.

This clonotype showed up many times. The chain has TRBV3-1 and TRBJ1-2, with D uncertain. The CDR3 spans 14 residues. The germline V gene has CDR1 LGHDT and CDR2 YNNKEL (reference sequence). V was clipped by 0 bases and J by 4 bases, with 9 bases between them. This chain's CDR3 is CASSQDAPTYGYTF. DNA for the CDR3: TGTGCCAGCAGCCAAGATGCGCCAACCTATGGCTACACCTTC.

The V and J genes are TRBV6-1 and TRBJ2-7; 13 bases line up with TRBD2. This CDR3 has 18 residues. The germline CDR1 and CDR2 sequences are MNHNS and SASEGT. The trim removed 1 base at V and 3 bases at J, leaving 9 bases unmatched. Here the CDR3 DNA reads TGTGCCAGCAGTGAAGGAGAAGGACTAGCGGGGGCTGACTACGAGCAGTACTTC. It codes for CASSEGEGLAGADYEQYF.

The chain is built from TRBV7-2 and TRBJ2-4; D is perhaps TRBD2 (6 bases). The CDR3 consists of 14 residues. Germline V CDR1 and CDR2: SGHTA, FQGNSA. V was clipped by 1 base and J by 5 bases, with 9 bases between them. The CDR3 coding sequence is TGTGCCAGCAGCTTAGGCCCGGGGGAAAACATTCAGTACTTC. Its translation is CASSLGPGENIQYF.

The gene calls are TRBV11-1 and TRBJ2-5; D ambiguous. Looked up from germline, CDR1 is SGHAT and CDR2 is FQDESV (reference sequence). The CDR3 has 14 residues. The V end lost 5 bases, the J end lost 5 bases, and 15 bases lay between the germline ends. The DNA for the CDR3 is TGTGCCAGCAGCGCTCACGCAAGAAGGGAGACCCAGTACTTC. Translation: CASSAHARRETQYF.

There are many counts of this clonotype. This chain uses TRBV15 with TRBJ2-3; D ambiguous. This CDR3 has 14 amino acids. Trimming removed 5 bases from V and 1 base from J, with 10 bases in between. The germline V gene has CDR1 LNHNV and CDR2 YYDKDF (reference sequence). The CDR3 nucleotides read TGTGCCACCAGCCCCAGGTGGGGCACAGATACGCAGTATTTT. Translation gives CATSPRWGTDTQYF.

The chain joins TRBV10-3 to TRBJ2-3, with 9 bases lining up with TRBD1. The CDR3 is made up of 14 amino acids. Germline trimming cut 4 bases from V and 3 bases from J; bases unmatched to any gene: 2. Looked up from germline, CDR1 is ENHRY and CDR2 is SYGVKD. The DNA for the CDR3 is TGTGCCATCAGTGGGGGACAGGGAACAGATACGCAGTATTTT. Translation gives CAISGGQGTDTQYF.

This clonotype was observed a handful of times. The rearrangement links TRBV12-3 or TRBV12-4 to TRBJ2-3; TRBD2 is a possible D gene (7 bases). The CDR3 is 15 residues long. The germline V and J ends were trimmed by 3 bases and 1 base, with 11 bases remaining between them. The CDR3 nucleotides read TGTGCCAGCAGTTTCTTCGGGGGGCGCACAGATACGCAGTATTTT. It translates to CASSFFGGRTDTQYF.

A word on this clonotype: The junction departs from the called germline gene at one end, perhaps through a read error. CDR3 amino acids: CARSQVGTSTGETQYF. The CDR3 DNA reads as TGTGCCCGCAGCCAAGTTGGGACATCGACTGGAGAGACCCAGTACTTC. This chain joins TRBV3-1 and TRBJ2-5; maybe TRBD1 (6 bases). Germline-derived CDR1 and CDR2 are LGHDT and YNNKEL (reference sequence). The CDR3 contains 16 residues.

The chain couples TRBV4-3 to TRBJ2-6; 7 nucleotides agree with TRBD1. The CDR3 is 16 amino acids. Looked up from germline, CDR1 is LGHNA and CDR2 is YSLEER. After removal of 0 bases from V and 2 bases from J, the junction contained 1 base not matched to a gene. CDR3: CASSQEGGPGANVLTF. As DNA, the CDR3 is TGCGCCAGCAGCCAAGAAGGGGGCCCTGGGGCCAACGTCCTGACTTTC.

This clonotype was seen only a few times. The chain joins TRBV19 to TRBJ1-1, with D perhaps matching TRBD1 (6 bases). Germline CDR1 and CDR2: LNHDA and SQIVND (reference sequence). V gave up 5 bases and J gave up 0 bases, with 16 bases separating them. This CDR3 spans 16 amino acids. The CDR3 DNA reads as TGTGCCAGTAGTTCCCCCCCAGGGGTCCTGAACACTGAAGCTTTCTTT. It yields the protein CASSSPPGVLNTEAFF.

This chain joins TRBV7-3 and TRBJ2-5; D might be TRBD1 (5 bases). The CDR3 spans 15 residues. Germline lookup yields CDR1 SGHTA and CDR2 FQGTGA. Trimming removed 0 bases at V and 2 bases at J, with 10 bases between. As DNA, the CDR3 is TGTGCCAGCAGCTTAACGGGCAGGGCACAAGAGACCCAGTACTTC. It specifies CASSLTGRAQETQYF.

At least ten counts were recorded for this clonotype. This chain uses TRBV5-1 with TRBJ1-4; 7 nucleotides match TRBD1. The germline gives CDR1 SGHRS, CDR2 YFSETQ. CDR3 length: 15 residues. The trim removed 2 bases at V and 0 bases at J, leaving 1 base unmatched. The CDR3 spells CASSLTGATNEKLFF. The CDR3 region has the DNA TGCGCCAGCAGCTTAACAGGGGCAACTAATGAAAAACTGTTTTTT.

This rearrangement joins TRBV24-1 to TRBJ2-7; either TRBD1 or TRBD2 may fit D (5 bases each). Trimming removed 4 bases from V and 11 bases from J, with 20 bases in between. The germline CDR1 and CDR2 sequences are KGHDR and SFDVKD. The length of the CDR3 is 14 residues. CDR3 nucleotides: TGTGCCACCAGTGACCCGAGGGGCTCCCTGGGGGAGTACTTC. Translating gives CATSDPRGSLGEYF.

This clonotype was found a few times. The J gene is TRBJ1-1, the V gene TRBV11-3; D is undetermined. With 2 bases removed from V and 7 bases from J, the gap between germline ends came to 11 bases. CDR3 size: 13 residues. Germline lookup yields CDR1 SGHNT and CDR2 YENEEA. CDR3 sequence (DNA): TGTGCCAGCAGCTTATTTTTCGGCAGTGAAGCTTTCTTT. Translated: CASSLFFGSEAFF.

This clonotype showed up just a few times. V gene TRBV9 combines with J gene TRBJ2-7; the D call may be TRBD1 or TRBD2 (6 bases each). Germline lookup yields CDR1 SGDLS and CDR2 YYNGEE. The length of the CDR3 is 16 residues. V was trimmed by 0 bases and J by 2 bases, leaving 15 bases between them. The chain's CDR3 is CASSVDGGGLTYEQYF. CDR3 coding DNA: TGTGCCAGCAGCGTAGATGGTGGGGGGCTCACCTACGAGCAGTACTTC.